This T cell receptor beta chain was identified in a study of T cells in Graves' hyperthyroidism and ophthalmopathy. As for the study in general: The blood sample was taken at first diagnosis, before treatment began.

Study-wide results and caveats: From stable hyperthyroidism, ophthalmopathy was set apart by a 13 V-J model.

This CDR3 comprises 21 residues. V dropped 4 bases and J dropped 5; count of bases not matched to a gene: 24. The germline V gene has CDR1 MDHEN and CDR2 SYDVKM. Worth noting for this clonotype: Its antigen is as yet unknown.

There were TCR beta CDR3 regions amplified from RNA transcripts. First-round RT-PCR targeting the TCR CDR3 was performed with the HTBI primer set. In TCRdb, the multiplex PCR reads were re-called with MiXCR into one record per CDR3 protein. The sample has around 600,000 distinct CDR3 sequences, 15% to 18% seen once. Newly diagnosed hyperthyroidism patients aged 18 to 65 years had disease lasting under 2 months. The TCR comes from a woman younger than 45 with Graves' hyperthyroidism. Sequencing input: blood. J is TRBJ2-5 and V is TRBV28, with 11 bases aligning to TRBD2. Here the CDR3 DNA reads TGTGCCAGCAGTTATTCAACAGGGGACAACCCGGGACTAGCGGCCCGTGAGACCCAGTACTTC. Residues: CASSYSTGDNPGLAARETQYF. Complete variable domain (other parts from reference TRBV28 and TRBJ2-5): DVKVTQSSRYLVKRTGEKVFLECVQDMDHENMFWYRQDPGLGLRLIYFSYDVKMKEKGDIPEGYSVSREKKERFSLILESASTNQTSMYLCASSYSTGDNPGLAARETQYFGPGTRLLVL.